These 16 T cell receptor beta chains were all obtained from the same sample, sequenced in a study of cytomegalovirus exposure and HLA in healthy donors. 60 Vbeta and 13 Jbeta primers were used in PCR. Repertoires were generated with immunoSEQ multiplex PCR, while TCRdb's copy carries only in-frame clones and drops some. This table holds about 150,000 clones, around 83% found once. Sample: PBMCs. The receptors here all came from a man over 45 in good health and CMV-seropositive.

The rearrangement joins TRBV9 to TRBJ1-3; D uncertain. V was trimmed by 0 bases and J by 0 bases, leaving 13 bases between them. Looked up from germline, CDR1 is SGDLS and CDR2 is YYNGEE. The CDR3 sequence is 17 residues long. The CDR3 DNA reads as TGTGCCAGCAGCGTAGATGGCAGGTCTGGCTCTGGAAACACCATATATTTT. Translation gives CASSVDGRSGSGNTIYF.

The chain employs TRBV11-2 and TRBJ2-1, with D possibly matching TRBD2 (6 bases). CDR1 SGHAT and CDR2 FQNNGV come from the germline V gene. The CDR3 runs to 15 residues. Trimming stripped 4 bases from V and 1 base from J, with 11 bases between. CDR3 loop: CASSSHGTSYNEQFF. CDR3 DNA: TGTGCCAGCAGCTCGCACGGGACTTCCTACAATGAGCAGTTCTTC.

The chain carries TRBV19 and TRBJ2-2; 11 positions agree with TRBD2. With V trimmed by 10 bases and J by 4 bases, 8 bases remained unmatched. The CDR3 covers 15 residues. CDR1 is LNHDA and CDR2 is SQIVND in the germline V gene (reference sequence). The CDR3 is CATHPGTSGTGELFF. CDR3 bases: TGTGCCACTCACCCCGGGACTAGCGGCACCGGGGAGCTGTTTTTT. The full variable domain, completed using reference TRBV19 and TRBJ2-2, is DGGITQSPKYLFRKEGQNVTLSCEQNLNHDAMYWYRQDPGQGLRLIYYSQIVNDFQKGDIAEGYSVSREKKESFPLTVTSAQKNPTAFYLCATHPGTSGTGELFFGEGSRLTVL.

In this sample, this clone turned up a few times. The chain combines TRBV19 with TRBJ1-5; TRBD1 matches 8 bases. Unmatched junction bases numbered 4, after V lost 5 bases and J lost 1 base. This CDR3 has 15 residues. Per the germline V gene, CDR1 is LNHDA and CDR2 is SQIVND (reference sequence). The CDR3 bases are TGTGCCAGTAGTGCGACAGGGGACAGCAATCAGCCCCAGCATTTT. Translation gives CASSATGDSNQPQHF.

V is TRBV27 and J is TRBJ1-1; D gene ambiguous. CDR1 is MNHEY and CDR2 is SMNVEV in the germline V gene (reference sequence). Trimming removed 4 bases from V and 1 base from J, with 7 bases in between. The CDR3 has 13 residues. The CDR3 DNA is TGTGCCAGCAGTTGGGGAGGGAACACTGAAGCTTTCTTT. The encoded protein is CASSWGGNTEAFF.

J is TRBJ2-1 and V is TRBV10-2; D is unclear. There are 16 residues in the CDR3. Germline V gene lookup returns CDR1 WSHSY and CDR2 SAAADI. Trimming shortened V by 0 bases and J by 0 bases, and 9 bases separated the two germline ends. The CDR3 is CASSESIWSSYNEQFF. The CDR3 nucleotides read TGCGCCAGCAGTGAGTCGATCTGGAGCTCCTACAATGAGCAGTTCTTC.

Here the CDR3 reads CASSLGTATDTQYF. The CDR3 DNA reads as TGTGCCAGCAGCCTCGGGACTGCCACAGATACGCAGTATTTT. This chain joins TRBV7-9 and TRBJ2-3, with D possibly being TRBD2 (6 bases). Trimming removed 5 bases from V and 2 bases from J, with 11 bases in between. Germline V CDR1 and CDR2: SEHNR, FQNEAQ (reference sequence). The CDR3 has 14 residues.

CDR3 amino acids: CASRVLSSYNSPLHF. CDR3 bases: TGTGCCAGCAGGGTTTTGAGCTCCTATAATTCACCCCTCCACTTT. The chain uses TRBV6-4 and TRBJ1-6; no clear D. The germline gives CDR1 MRHNA, CDR2 SNTAGT. CDR3 length equals 15 residues. V was pared by 6 bases and J by 0 bases, with 9 bases between.

The chain links TRBV5-1 to TRBJ1-4; D might be TRBD1 (5 bases). The length of the CDR3 is 16 residues. Germline V gene data show CDR1 as SGHRS and CDR2 as YFSETQ. Deletions cut 0 bases from V and 3 bases from J, with 12 bases between. This CDR3 reads CASSLGGFAANEKLFF. The CDR3 bases are TGCGCCAGCAGCTTGGGGGGCTTTGCGGCTAATGAAAAACTGTTTTTT.

The chain combines TRBV28 with TRBJ1-6; a weak D match, TRBD1 (6 bases). The CDR3 covers 14 residues. V was clipped by 6 bases and J by 5 bases, with 11 bases between them. Germline assignment: CDR1 MDHEN and CDR2 SYDVKM. CDR3 in DNA: TGTGCCAGCAGCCCCTCAGGGGATAATTCACCCCTCCACTTT. As protein: CASSPSGDNSPLHF.

The chain recombines TRBV28 with TRBJ1-2, with D possibly matching TRBD1 (6 bases). This CDR3 is built from 13 residues. Deletions cut 3 bases from V and 4 bases from J, with 9 bases between. Germline CDR1 and CDR2: MDHEN and SYDVKM. CDR3 coding DNA: TGTGCCAGCAGTTTCGGACAGCTCTATGGCTACACCTTC. This sequence encodes CASSFGQLYGYTF.

V is TRBV6-1 and J is TRBJ2-2; D is uncertain. Looked up from germline, CDR1 is MNHNS and CDR2 is SASEGT. V was trimmed by 2 bases and J by 5 bases, leaving 6 bases between them. CDR3 length: 13 residues. CDR3 protein: CASSETSTGELFF. The CDR3 coding sequence is TGTGCCAGCAGTGAAACTTCTACCGGGGAGCTGTTTTTT.

The rearrangement links TRBV5-6 to TRBJ2-1; 8 bases line up with TRBD2. In germline, CDR1 is SGHDT, CDR2 YYEEEE. Losses at the gene ends were 0 bases for V and 2 bases for J; bases not matched to a gene: 4. This CDR3 spans 16 amino acids. As DNA, the CDR3 is TGTGCCAGCAGCTTGGTTAGAGCGGGAGCCTACAATGAGCAGTTCTTC. Translation gives CASSLVRAGAYNEQFF. Based on the CDR3 plus reference TRBV5-6 and TRBJ2-1, the full variable domain is DAGVTQSPTHLIKTRGQQVTLRCSPKSGHDTVSWYQQALGQGPQFIFQYYEEEERQRGNFPDRFSGHQFPNYSSELNVNALLLGDSALYLCASSLVRAGAYNEQFFGPGTRLTVL.

This chain uses TRBV5-1 with TRBJ2-3; D might be TRBD2 (6 bases). The CDR3 has 15 residues. CDR1 is SGHRS and CDR2 is YFSETQ in the germline V gene. The germline V and J ends were trimmed by 0 bases and 0 bases, with 8 bases remaining between them. CDR3 bases: TGCGCCAGCAGCTTGGATGGGACTAGCACAGATACGCAGTATTTT. Translation: CASSLDGTSTDTQYF.

V is TRBV6-5 and J is TRBJ2-5, with D possibly TRBD1 on 5 matching bases. Trimming took 2 bases from V and 1 from J, leaving 5 bases between them. Germline V gene data show CDR1 as MNHEY and CDR2 as SVGAGI. CDR3 length equals 13 residues. The CDR3 coding sequence is TGTGCCAGCAGTTACAGGGGCCAAGAGACCCAGTACTTC. Encoded protein: CASSYRGQETQYF.

V usage is TRBV10-3 and J usage is TRBJ1-1; 8 nucleotides agree with TRBD1. This CDR3 contains 16 residues. Germline V gives CDR1 ENHRY, CDR2 SYGVKD. V lost 2 bases and J lost 1; bases outside the gene matches: 6. Written as DNA, the CDR3 is TGTGCCATCAGTGAGGGCAGGGGGCCCGGGAACACTGAAGCTTTCTTT. The encoded protein is CAISEGRGPGNTEAFF.